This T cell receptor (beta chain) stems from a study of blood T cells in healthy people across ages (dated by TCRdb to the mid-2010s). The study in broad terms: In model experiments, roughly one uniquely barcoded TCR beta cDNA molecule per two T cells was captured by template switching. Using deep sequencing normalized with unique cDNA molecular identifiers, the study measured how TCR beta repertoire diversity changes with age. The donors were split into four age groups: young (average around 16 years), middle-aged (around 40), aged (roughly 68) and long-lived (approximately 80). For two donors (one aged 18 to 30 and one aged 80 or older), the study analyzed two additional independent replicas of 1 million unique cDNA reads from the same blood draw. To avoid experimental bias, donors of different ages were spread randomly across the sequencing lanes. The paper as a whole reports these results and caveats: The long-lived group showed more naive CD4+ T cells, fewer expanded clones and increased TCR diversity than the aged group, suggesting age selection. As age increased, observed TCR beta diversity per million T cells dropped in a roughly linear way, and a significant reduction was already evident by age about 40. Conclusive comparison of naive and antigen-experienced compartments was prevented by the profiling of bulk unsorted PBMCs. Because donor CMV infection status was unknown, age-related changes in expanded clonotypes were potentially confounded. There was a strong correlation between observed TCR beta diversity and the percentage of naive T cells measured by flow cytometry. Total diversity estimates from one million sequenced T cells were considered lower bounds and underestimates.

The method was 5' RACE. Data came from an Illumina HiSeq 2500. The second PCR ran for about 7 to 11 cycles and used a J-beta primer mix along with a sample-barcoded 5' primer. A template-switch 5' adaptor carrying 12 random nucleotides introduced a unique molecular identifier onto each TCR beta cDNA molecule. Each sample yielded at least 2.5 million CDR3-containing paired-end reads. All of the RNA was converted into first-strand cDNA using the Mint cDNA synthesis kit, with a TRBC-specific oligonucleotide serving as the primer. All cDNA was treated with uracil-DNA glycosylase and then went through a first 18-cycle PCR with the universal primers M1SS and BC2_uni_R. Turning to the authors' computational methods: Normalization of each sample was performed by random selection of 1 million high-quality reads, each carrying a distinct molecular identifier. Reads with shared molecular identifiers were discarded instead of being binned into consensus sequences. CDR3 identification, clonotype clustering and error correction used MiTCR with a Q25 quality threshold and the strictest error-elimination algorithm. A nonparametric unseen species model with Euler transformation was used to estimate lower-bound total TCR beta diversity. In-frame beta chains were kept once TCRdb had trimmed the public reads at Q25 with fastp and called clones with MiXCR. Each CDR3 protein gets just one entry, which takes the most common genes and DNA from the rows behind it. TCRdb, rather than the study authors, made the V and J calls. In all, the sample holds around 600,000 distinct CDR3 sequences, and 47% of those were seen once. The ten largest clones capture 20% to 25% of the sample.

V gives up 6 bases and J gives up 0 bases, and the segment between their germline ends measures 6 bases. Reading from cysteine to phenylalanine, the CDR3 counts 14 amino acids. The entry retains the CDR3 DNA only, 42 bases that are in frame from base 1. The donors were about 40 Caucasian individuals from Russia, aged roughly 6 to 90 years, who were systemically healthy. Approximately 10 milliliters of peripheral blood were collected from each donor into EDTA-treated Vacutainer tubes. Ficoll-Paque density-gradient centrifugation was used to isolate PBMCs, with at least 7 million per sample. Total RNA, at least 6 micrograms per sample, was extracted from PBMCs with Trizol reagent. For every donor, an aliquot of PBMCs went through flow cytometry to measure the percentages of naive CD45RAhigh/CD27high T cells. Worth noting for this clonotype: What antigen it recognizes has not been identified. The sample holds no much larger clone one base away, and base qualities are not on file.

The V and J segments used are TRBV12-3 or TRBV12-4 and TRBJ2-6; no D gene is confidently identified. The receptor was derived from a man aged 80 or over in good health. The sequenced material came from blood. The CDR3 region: CASRLSSGANVLTF. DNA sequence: TGTGCCAGCAGACTTAGCTCTGGGGCCAACGTCCTGACTTTC.